The T cell receptor (beta chain) described here comes from a study of shared T cell receptors in the human thymus. This CDR3 is 14 amino acids long. Germline V gives CDR1 MNHEY, CDR2 SVGAGI. V lost 0 bases and J 3 bases, leaving 8 bases between the germline ends. TCRdb's table, derived via immunoSEQ multiplex PCR, lists solely in-frame clones and lacks some. The repertoire has over 350,000 clones, approximately 95% of them found once; the top ten carry approximately 0.02%. J is TRBJ1-2 and V is TRBV6-5, with D possibly being TRBD1 (6 bases). This TCR was sampled from a human donor. Source material: thymocytes. CDR3 bases: TGTGCCAGCAGTTACTCGAAGGGGGACTATGGCTACACCTTC. Residues: CASSYSKGDYGYTF.